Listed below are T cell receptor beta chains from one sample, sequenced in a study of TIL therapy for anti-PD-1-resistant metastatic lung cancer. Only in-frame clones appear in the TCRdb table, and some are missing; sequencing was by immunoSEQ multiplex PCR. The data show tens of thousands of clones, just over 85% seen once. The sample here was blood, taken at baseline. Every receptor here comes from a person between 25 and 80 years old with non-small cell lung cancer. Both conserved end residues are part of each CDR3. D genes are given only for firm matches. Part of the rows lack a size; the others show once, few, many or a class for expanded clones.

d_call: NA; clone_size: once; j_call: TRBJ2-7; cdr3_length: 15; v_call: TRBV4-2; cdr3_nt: TGTGCCAGCAGCCAACCTGCGGGAACCCCCTACGAGCAGTACTTC; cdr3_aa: CASSQPAGTPYEQYF
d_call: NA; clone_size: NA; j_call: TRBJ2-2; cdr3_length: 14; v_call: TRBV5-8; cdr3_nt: TGTGCCAGCAGTTTCTCGTTTGGCACCGGGGAGCTGTTTTTT; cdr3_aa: CASSFSFGTGELFF
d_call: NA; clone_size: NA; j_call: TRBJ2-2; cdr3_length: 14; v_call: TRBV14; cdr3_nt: TGTGCCAGCAGACACAGGGCTAATACCGGGGAGCTGTTTTTT; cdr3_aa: CASRHRANTGELFF
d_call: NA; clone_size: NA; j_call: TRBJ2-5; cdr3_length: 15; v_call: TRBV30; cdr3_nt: TGTGCCTGGAGTGTACCCCGGGGGCTGGCGGAGACCCAGTACTTC; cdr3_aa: CAWSVPRGLAETQYF
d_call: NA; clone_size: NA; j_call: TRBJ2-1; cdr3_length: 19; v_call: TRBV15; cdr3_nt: TGTGCCACCAGCGGTGGTATGGTGGGGGGACCGACTCAATACAATGAGCAGTTCTTC; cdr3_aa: CATSGGMVGGPTQYNEQFF
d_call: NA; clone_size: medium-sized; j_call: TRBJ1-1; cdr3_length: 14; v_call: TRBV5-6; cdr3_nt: TGTGCCAGCAGCTTGGGGGAGGTCGCCACTGAAGCTTTCTTT; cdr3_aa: CASSLGEVATEAFF
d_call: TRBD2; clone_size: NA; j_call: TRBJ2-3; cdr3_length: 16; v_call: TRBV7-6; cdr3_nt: TGTGCCAGCAGCGTAGGGACTAGCGGGTCCACAGATACGCAGTATTTT; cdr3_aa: CASSVGTSGSTDTQYF
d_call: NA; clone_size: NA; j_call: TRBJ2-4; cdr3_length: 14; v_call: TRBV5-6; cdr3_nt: TGTGCCAGCAGCTTTCAGGGCGCCAAAAACATTCAGTACTTC; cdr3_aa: CASSFQGAKNIQYF
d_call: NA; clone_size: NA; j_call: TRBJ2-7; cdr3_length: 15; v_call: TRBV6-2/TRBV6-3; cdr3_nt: TGTGCCAGCAGTCACTATAGGGAATTTACCTACGAGCAGTACTTC; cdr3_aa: CASSHYREFTYEQYF
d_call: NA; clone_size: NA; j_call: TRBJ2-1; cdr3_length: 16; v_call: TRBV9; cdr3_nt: TGTGCCAGCAGCGTCCCACTCCCGGGACGGTACAATGAGCAGTTCTTC; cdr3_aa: CASSVPLPGRYNEQFF
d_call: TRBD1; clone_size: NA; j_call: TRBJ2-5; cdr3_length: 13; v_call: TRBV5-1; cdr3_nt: TGCGCCAGCAGCCCGGGACAGGGAGAGACCCAGTACTTC; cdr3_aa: CASSPGQGETQYF
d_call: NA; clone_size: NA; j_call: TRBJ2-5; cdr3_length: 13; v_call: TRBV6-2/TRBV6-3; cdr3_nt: TGTGCCAGCAGTTACCCCAGGGGAGAGACCCAGTACTTC; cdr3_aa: CASSYPRGETQYF
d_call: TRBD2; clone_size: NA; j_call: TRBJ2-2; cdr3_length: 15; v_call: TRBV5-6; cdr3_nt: TGTGCCAGCAGCTTGGCGGGAGGCGACACCGGGGAGCTGTTTTTT; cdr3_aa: CASSLAGGDTGELFF
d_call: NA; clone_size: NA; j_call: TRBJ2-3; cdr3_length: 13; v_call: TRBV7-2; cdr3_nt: TGTGCCAGCAGCTTAGCGAGGACAGATACGCAGTATTTT; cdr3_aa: CASSLARTDTQYF
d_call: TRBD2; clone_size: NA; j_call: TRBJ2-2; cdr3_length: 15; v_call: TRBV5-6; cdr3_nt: TGTGCCAGCAGCTGGGGGGGGAGCCCCACCGGGGAGCTGTTTTTT; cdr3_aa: CASSWGGSPTGELFF
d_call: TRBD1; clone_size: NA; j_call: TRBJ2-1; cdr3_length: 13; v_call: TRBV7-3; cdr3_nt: TGTGCCAGCAGCTTAGGGACAGGGTATGAGCAGTTCTTC; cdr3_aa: CASSLGTGYEQFF
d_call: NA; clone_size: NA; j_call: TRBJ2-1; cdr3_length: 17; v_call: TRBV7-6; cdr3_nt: TGTGCCAGCAGCTCATGGGACGGGGGCATAACGAGCAATGAGCAGTTCTTC; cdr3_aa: CASSSWDGGITSNEQFF
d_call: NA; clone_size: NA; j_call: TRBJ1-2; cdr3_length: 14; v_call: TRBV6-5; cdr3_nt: TGTGCCAGCAGGGGTTATGGGTCTAACTATGGCTACACCTTC; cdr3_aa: CASRGYGSNYGYTF
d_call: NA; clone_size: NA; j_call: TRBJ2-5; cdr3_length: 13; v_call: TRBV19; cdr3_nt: TGTGCCAGTAGTCTCGGGAACCAAGAGACCCAGTACTTC; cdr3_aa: CASSLGNQETQYF
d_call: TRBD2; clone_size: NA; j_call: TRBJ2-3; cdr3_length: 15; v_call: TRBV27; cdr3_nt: TGTGCCAGCAGTTCTAGCGGGAGGGCCGTAGATACGCAGTATTTT; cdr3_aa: CASSSSGRAVDTQYF
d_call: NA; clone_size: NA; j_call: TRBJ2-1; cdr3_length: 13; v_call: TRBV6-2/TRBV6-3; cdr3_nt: TGTGCCAGCAGTACCAGACCCCGGGATGAGCAGTTCTTC; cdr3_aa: CASSTRPRDEQFF
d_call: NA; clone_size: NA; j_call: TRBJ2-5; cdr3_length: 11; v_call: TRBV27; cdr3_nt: TGTGCCAGCTGGGCCCAAGAGACCCAGTACTTC; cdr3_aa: CASWAQETQYF
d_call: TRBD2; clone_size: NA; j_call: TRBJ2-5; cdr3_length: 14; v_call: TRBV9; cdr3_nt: TGTGCCAGCAACCCTAGCGGGGGCGGAGGGGCCCAGTACTTC; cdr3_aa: CASNPSGGGGAQYF
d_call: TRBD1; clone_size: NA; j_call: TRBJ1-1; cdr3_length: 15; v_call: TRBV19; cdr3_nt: TGTGCCAGTAGTATGGACAGGGAGGGGTGCACTGAAGCTTTCTTT; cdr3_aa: CASSMDREGCTEAFF
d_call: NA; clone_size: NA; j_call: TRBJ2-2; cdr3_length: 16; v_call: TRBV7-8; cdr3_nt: TGTGCCAGCAGCCCAAAGCGGGTCCAAAACACCGGGGAGCTGTTTTTT; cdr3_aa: CASSPKRVQNTGELFF
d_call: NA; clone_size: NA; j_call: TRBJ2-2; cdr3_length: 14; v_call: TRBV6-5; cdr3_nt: TGTGCCAGCAGTTACTCGGCAGGGTCCGGGGAGCTGTTTTTT; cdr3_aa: CASSYSAGSGELFF
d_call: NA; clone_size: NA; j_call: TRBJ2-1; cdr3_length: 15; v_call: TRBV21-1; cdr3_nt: TGTGCCAGCAGCAAAGAAGGCATCGCGGAGGGTGAGCAGTTCTTC; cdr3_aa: CASSKEGIAEGEQFF
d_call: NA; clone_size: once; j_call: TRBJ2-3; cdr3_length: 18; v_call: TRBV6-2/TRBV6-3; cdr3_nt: TGTGCCAGCAGTTACTTCGGTGCGGCAGAAACTAGCACAGATACGCAGTATTTT; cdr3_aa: CASSYFGAAETSTDTQYF
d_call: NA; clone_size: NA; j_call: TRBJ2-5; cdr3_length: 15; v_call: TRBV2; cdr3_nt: TGTGCCAGCAGTGAAATAGGGCAGGGAAGAGAGACCCAGTACTTC; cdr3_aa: CASSEIGQGRETQYF
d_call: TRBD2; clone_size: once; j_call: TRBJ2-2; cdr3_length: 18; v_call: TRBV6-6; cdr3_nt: TGTGCCAGCAGTCCCTGGACTAGCGGGGGGGCTGGCACCGGGGAGCTGTTTTTT; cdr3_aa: CASSPWTSGGAGTGELFF
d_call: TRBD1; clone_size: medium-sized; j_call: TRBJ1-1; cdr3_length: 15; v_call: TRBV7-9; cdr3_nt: TGTGCCAGCAGCCGTCATGGACAGGGGGACCTAGAAGCTTTCTTT; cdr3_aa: CASSRHGQGDLEAFF
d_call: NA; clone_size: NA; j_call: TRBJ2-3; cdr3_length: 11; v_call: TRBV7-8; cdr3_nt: TGTGCCAGCAGCCACCGGGATACGCAGTATTTT; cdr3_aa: CASSHRDTQYF
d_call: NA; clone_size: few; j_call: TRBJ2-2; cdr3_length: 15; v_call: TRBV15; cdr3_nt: TGTGCCACCAGCAGAGGACTTTCGGACACCGGGGAGCTGTTTTTT; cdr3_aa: CATSRGLSDTGELFF
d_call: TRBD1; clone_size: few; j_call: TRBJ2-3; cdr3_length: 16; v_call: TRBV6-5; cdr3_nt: TGTGCCAGCAGTTACGGACAGGGGGTTAGGTCAGATACGCAGTATTTT; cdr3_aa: CASSYGQGVRSDTQYF
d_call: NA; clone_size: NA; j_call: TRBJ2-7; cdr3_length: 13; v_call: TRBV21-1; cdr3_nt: TGTGCCAGCGGGACAGGGGGCGATTACGAGCAGTACTTC; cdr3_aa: CASGTGGDYEQYF
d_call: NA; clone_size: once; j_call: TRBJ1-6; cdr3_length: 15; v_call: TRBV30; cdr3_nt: TGTGCCTGGAATTTGTCACGCGGGGGGAGTTCACCCCTCCACTTT; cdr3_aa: CAWNLSRGGSSPLHF
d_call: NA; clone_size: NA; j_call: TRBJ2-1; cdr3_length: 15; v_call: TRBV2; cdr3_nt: TGTGCCAGCAGTGAAGAAAGGGGGGTCAGCAATGAGCAGTTCTTC; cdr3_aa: CASSEERGVSNEQFF
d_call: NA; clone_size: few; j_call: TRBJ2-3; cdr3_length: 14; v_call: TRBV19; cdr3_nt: TGTGCCAGTAGTGGGCCACAGCACACAGATACGCAGTATTTT; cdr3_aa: CASSGPQHTDTQYF
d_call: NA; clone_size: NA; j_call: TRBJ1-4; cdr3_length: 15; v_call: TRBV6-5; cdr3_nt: TGTGCCAGCTGGGCCTCGGGTGGGGGGGTTGAAAAACTGTTTTTT; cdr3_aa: CASWASGGGVEKLFF
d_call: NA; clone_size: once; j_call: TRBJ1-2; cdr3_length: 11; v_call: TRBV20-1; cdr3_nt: TGCAGTGCTAGAGAGTACTTGGGCTACACCTTC; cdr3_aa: CSAREYLGYTF
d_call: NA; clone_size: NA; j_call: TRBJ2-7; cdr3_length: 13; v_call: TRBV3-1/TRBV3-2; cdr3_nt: TGTGCCAGCAGTTACAGCAGCTCCTACGAGCAGTACTTC; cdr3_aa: CASSYSSSYEQYF
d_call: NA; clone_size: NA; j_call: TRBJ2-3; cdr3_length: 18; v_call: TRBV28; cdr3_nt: TGTGCCAGCAGTTTAGAGTCCCGTCAGCGGGCCACGACAGATACGCAGTATTTT; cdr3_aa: CASSLESRQRATTDTQYF
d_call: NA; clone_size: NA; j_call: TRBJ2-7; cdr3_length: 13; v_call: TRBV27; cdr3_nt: TGTGCCAGCAGTTTATCAGACGGCTATGAGCAGTACTTC; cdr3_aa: CASSLSDGYEQYF
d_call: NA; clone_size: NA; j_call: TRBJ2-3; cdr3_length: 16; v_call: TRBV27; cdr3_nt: TGTGCCAGCAGTTACTCGCGGGTGCTTTTCACAGATACGCAGTATTTT; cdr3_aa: CASSYSRVLFTDTQYF
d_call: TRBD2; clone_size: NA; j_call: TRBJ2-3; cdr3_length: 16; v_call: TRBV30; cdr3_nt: TGTGCCTGGAGTGTACAAACTAGCGGGGGGACAGATACGCAGTATTTT; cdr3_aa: CAWSVQTSGGTDTQYF
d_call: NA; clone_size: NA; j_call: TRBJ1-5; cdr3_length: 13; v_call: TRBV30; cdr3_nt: TGTGCCTGGAGAGGGACGAGTGGCCAGCCCCAGCATTTT; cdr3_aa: CAWRGTSGQPQHF